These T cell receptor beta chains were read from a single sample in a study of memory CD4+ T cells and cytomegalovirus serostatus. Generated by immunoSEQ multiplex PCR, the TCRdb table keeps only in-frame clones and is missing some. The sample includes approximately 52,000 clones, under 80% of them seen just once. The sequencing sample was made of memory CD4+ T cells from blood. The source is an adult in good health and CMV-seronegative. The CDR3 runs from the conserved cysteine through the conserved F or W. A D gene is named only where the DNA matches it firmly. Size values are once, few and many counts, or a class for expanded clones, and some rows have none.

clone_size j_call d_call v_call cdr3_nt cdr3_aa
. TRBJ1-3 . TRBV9 TGTGCCAGCAGCGTGCACCTTGACAGTTCCTCTGGAAACACCATATATTTT CASSVHLDSSSGNTIYF
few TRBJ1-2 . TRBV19 TGTGCCACCCGCGACAGTCCCATCTATGGCTACACCTTC CATRDSPIYGYTF
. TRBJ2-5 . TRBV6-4 TGTGCCAGCAGTGATCGCCCAGGGGCCGGGGAGACCCAGTACTTC CASSDRPGAGETQYF
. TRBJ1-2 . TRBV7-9 TGTGCCAGCAGCTTAGGTGTGGGGGACATCAGGTATGGCTACACCTTC CASSLGVGDIRYGYTF
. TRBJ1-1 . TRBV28 TGTGCCAGCAGTTTAAGGGTATCGACTGAAGCTTTCTTT CASSLRVSTEAFF
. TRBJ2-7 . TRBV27 TGTGCCAGCAGTCGGACGGGGACCTACGAGCAGTACTTC CASSRTGTYEQYF
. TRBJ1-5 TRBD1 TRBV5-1 TGCGCCAGCAGCTTTAATGTGGACCCGAGCGAGGGGGCTCCCTTAAATAGCAATCAGCCCCAGCATTTT CASSFNVDPSEGAPLNSNQPQHF
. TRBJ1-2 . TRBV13 TGTGCCAGCAGCTTAGAAGAAGGGTATGGCTACACCTTC CASSLEEGYGYTF
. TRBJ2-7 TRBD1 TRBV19 TGTGCCAGTAGTATAACCGGGACAGGGGGATCCTACGAGCAGTACTTC CASSITGTGGSYEQYF
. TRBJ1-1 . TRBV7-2 TGTGCCAGCAGCTTAGATCTGGCAGGACGGGCTGAAGCTTTCTTT CASSLDLAGRAEAFF
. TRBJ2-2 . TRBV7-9 TGTGCCAGCAGCCCAGGGCCTAACACCGGGGAGCTGTTTTTT CASSPGPNTGELFF
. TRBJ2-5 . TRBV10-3 TGTGCCATCAGTGAGTCAGTGCAGGGGCGGGAGACCCAGTACTTC CAISESVQGRETQYF
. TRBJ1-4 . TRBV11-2 TGTGCCAGCAGCTTATACAAGAATGAAAAACTGTTTTTT CASSLYKNEKLFF
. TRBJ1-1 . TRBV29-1 TGCAGCGTTGATCCGGCAGGGCTGAACACTGAAGCTTTCTTT CSVDPAGLNTEAFF
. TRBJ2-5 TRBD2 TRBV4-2 TGTGCCAGCAGCCAAGAGGGAGCGGGGGGGCCGGTTGAGACCCAGTACTTC CASSQEGAGGPVETQYF
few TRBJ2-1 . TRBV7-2 TGTGCCAGCAGCTTCAACTCTGGGGGGCAGTTCTTC CASSFNSGGQFF
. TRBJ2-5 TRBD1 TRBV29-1 TGCAGCGTCTCCCGGGACAGCAAAGAGACCCAGTACTTC CSVSRDSKETQYF
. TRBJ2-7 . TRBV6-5 TGTGCCAGCAGTTACTGCACTGCGGGACGCTGTTACGAGCAGTACTTC CASSYCTAGRCYEQYF
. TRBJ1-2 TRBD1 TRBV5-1 TGCGCCAGCAGCTTGGAGACAGGGAACTATGGCTACACCTTC CASSLETGNYGYTF
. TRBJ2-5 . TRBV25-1 TGTGCCAGCAGTTTAAATGTGGCCCAGTACTTC CASSLNVAQYF
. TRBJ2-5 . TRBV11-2 TGTGCCAGCAGCTTGGATCCGCAGGGCCGGTACTTC CASSLDPQGRYF
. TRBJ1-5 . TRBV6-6 TGTGCCAGCAGCCCCAGAGGTCAGCCCCAGCATTTT CASSPRGQPQHF
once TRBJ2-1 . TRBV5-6 TGTGCCAGCAGCTTAGGACAGCTAAACTACAATGAGCAGTTCTTC CASSLGQLNYNEQFF
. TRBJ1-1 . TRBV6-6 TGTGCCAGCAGTACCTCTATAACAGGGTACTATGAAGCTTTCTTT CASSTSITGYYEAFF
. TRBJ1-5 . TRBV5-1 TGCGCCAGCAGCTTGGAAGGTAGGAGCAATCAGCCCCAGCATTTT CASSLEGRSNQPQHF
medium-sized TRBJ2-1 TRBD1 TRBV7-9 TGTGCCAGCAGCTTTTCCGACAGGGTGGAGTTCTTC CASSFSDRVEFF
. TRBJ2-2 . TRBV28 TGTGCCAGCAGAAGACCTACCGGGGAGCTGTTTTTT CASRRPTGELFF
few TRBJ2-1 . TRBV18 TGTGCCAGCTCACTTGGGGGGCCGGGGAATGAGCAGTTCTTC CASSLGGPGNEQFF
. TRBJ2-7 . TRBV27 TGTGCCACCATGGTGGTTCCGAGGTTGGGTAGGTCCTACGAGCAGTACTTC CATMVVPRLGRSYEQYF
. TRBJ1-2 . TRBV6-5 TGTGCCAGCAGTTACTCACCATGGACACCATATGGCTACACCTTC CASSYSPWTPYGYTF
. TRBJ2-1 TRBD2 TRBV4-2 TGTGCCAGCAGCCAAGGCACTAGCGGGGGGTATGAGCAGTTCTTC CASSQGTSGGYEQFF
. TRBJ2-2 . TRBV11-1 TGTGCCAGCAGTCACATTACTAGCAGAATTTCCGGGGAGCTGTTTTTT CASSHITSRISGELFF
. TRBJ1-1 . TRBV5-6 TGTGCCAGCAGTCAATCGAAAAGCTCTTACGCTGAAGCTTTCTTT CASSQSKSSYAEAFF
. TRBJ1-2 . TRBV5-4 TGTGCCAGCAGCTTGCAGGGTCCCTACTATGGCTACACCTTC CASSLQGPYYGYTF
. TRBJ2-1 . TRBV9 TGTGCCAGCAGCGTAGGTGGGGGGGCCTCTAGTGAGCAGTTCTTC CASSVGGGASSEQFF
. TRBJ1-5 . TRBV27 TGTGCCAGCAGCAGACAGGTTAATCAGCCCCAGCATTTT CASSRQVNQPQHF
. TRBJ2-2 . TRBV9 TGTGCCAGCAGCGTACGGGGCAATGAGCTGTTTTTT CASSVRGNELFF
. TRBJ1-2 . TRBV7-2 TGTGCCAGCAGCTTAGCGCGGGGGGCTAACTATGGCTACACCTTC CASSLARGANYGYTF
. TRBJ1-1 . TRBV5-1 TGCGCCAGCAAGGTAGGGAGGGACGGTGAAGCTTTCTTT CASKVGRDGEAFF
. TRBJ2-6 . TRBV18 TGTGCCAGCTCACCACCGGTGGGTAATAGTTCTGGGGCCAACGTCCTGACTTTC CASSPPVGNSSGANVLTF
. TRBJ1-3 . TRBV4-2 TGTGCCAGCGGGGGGGACGGCTCTGGAAACACCATATATTTT CASGGDGSGNTIYF
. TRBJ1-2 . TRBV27 TGTGCCAGCAGTTTACAGGGGTTATATGGCTACACCTTC CASSLQGLYGYTF
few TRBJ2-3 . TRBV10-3 TGTGCCATCAGTGAGTCTGGGCGGGGGCCCGGGGATACGCAGTATTTT CAISESGRGPGDTQYF
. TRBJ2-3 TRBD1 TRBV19 TGTGCCAGTAGTGTCCTTCCGGGACAGAGCACAGATACGCAGTATTTT CASSVLPGQSTDTQYF
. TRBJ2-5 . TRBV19 TGTGCCAGTCGGTCAGGAACCACGTACCAAGAGACCCAGTACTTC CASRSGTTYQETQYF
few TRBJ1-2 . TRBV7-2 TGTGCCAGCAGCCCCGATGGGGGTGTGGGCTACACCTTC CASSPDGGVGYTF
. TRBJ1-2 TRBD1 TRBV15 TGTGCCACCAGCCCGGGACAGAGCTTCTATGGCTACACCTTC CATSPGQSFYGYTF
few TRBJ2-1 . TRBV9 TGTGCCAGCAGCGTATACGGCAATACATACAATGAGCAGTTCTTC CASSVYGNTYNEQFF
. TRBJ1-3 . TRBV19 TGTGCCAGTAGTTTTAATACGGGGGTCTCTGGAAACACCATATATTTT CASSFNTGVSGNTIYF
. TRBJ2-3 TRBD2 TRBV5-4 TGTGCCAGCAGCCCTGGAGGGGAGGGGATGGAATACACAGATACGCAGTATTTT CASSPGGEGMEYTDTQYF
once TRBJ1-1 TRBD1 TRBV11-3 TGTGCCAGCAGCTTGGGACAGGGCTACACTGAAGCTTTCTTT CASSLGQGYTEAFF
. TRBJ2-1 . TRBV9 TGTGCCAGCAGCGTAGATACACCAACCTACAATGAGCAGTTCTTC CASSVDTPTYNEQFF